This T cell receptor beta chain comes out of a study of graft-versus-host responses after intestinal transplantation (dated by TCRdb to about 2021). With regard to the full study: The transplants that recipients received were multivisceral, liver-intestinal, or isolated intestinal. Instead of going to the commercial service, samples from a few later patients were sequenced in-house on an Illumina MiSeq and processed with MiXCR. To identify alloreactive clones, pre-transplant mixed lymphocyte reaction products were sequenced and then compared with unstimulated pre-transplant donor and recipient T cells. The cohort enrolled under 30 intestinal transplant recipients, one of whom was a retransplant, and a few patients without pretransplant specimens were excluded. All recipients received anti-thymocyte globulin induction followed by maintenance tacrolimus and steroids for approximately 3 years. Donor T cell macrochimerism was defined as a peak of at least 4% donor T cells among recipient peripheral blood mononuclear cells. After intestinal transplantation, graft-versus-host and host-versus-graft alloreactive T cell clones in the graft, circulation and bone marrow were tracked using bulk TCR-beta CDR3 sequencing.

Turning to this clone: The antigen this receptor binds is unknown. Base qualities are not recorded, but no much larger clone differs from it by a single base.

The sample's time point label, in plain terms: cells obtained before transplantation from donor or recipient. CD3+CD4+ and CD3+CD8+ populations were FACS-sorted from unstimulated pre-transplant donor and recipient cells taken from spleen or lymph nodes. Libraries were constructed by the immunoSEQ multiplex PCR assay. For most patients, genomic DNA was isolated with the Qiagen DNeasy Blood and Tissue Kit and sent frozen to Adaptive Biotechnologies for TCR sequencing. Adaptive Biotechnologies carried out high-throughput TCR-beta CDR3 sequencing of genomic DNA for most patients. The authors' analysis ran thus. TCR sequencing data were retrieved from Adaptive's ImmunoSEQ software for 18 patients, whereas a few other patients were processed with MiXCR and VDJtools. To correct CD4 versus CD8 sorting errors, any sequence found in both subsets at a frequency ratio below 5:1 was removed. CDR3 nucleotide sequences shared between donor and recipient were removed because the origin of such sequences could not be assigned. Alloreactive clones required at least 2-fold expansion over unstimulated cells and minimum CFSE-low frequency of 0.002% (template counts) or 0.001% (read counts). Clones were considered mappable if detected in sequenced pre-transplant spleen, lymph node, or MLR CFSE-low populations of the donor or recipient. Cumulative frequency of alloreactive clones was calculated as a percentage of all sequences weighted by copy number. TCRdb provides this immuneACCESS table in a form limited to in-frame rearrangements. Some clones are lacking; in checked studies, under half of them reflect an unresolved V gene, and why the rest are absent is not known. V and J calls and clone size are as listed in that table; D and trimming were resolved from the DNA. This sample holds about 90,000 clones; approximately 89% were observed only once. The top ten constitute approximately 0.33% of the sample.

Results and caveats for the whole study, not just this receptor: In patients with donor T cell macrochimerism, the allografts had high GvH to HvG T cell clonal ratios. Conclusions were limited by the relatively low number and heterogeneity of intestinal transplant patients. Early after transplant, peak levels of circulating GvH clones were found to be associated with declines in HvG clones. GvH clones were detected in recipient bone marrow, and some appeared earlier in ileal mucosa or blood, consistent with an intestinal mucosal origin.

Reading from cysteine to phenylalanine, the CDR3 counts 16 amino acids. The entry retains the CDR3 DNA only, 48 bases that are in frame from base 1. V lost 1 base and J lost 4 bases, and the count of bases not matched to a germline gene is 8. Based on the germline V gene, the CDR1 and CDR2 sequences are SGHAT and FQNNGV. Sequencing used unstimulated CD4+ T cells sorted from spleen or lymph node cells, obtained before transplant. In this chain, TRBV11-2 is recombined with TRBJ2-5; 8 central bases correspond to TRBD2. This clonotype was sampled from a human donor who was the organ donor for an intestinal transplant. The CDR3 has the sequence CASSLGNGGAGETQYF. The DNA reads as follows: TGTGCCAGCAGCTTAGGGAACGGGGGGGCCGGAGAGACCCAGTACTTC.